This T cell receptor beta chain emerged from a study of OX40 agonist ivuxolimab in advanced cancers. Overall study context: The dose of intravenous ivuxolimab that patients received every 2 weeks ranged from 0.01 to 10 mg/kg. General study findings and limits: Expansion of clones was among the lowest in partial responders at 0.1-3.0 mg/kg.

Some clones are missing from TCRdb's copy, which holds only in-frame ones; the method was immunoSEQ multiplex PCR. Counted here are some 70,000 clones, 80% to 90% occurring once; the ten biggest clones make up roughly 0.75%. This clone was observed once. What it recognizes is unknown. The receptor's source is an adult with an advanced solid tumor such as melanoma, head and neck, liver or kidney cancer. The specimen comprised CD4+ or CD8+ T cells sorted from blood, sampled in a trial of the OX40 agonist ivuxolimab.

The CDR3, as DNA: TGTGCCAGCTCACCACGAAGAGACAATGGCTACACCTTC. It encodes CASSPRRDNGYTF. The V and J genes are TRBV18 and TRBJ1-2; D remains ambiguous. With 1 base removed from V and 6 bases from J, the gap between germline ends came to 9 bases. CDR3 length: 13 amino acids. CDR1 is KGHSH and CDR2 is LQKENI in the germline V gene.